This T cell receptor beta chain is drawn from a study of technical replicates of blood from a few donors. This CDR3 contains 14 residues. V dropped 6 bases and J dropped 6 bases, with 15 bases sitting between them. CDR1 MNHEY and CDR2 SMNVEV come from the germline V gene (reference sequence). Assay used: immunoSEQ multiplex PCR; TCRdb lists only in-frame clones, some missing. The sample has 70,000 to 80,000 clones; 91% are singletons. Sequencing was performed on T cells isolated from PBMCs. The genes are TRBV27 and TRBJ2-1, with D perhaps matching TRBD1 (6 bases). This sequence originates from a human donor in good health. Some clones in this sample may be carry-over from other donors' samples. CDR3 protein: CASRETGTPNEQFF. CDR3 sequence (DNA): TGTGCCAGCAGAGAAACAGGGACCCCCAATGAGCAGTTCTTC.